The 21 T cell receptor beta chains listed next were all sequenced from one sample in a study of CXCR3-negative and CXCR3-positive naive CD8 T cells. The authors prepared UMI-labeled TRB cDNA libraries by 5' RACE. Reanalyzing the 5' RACE reads, TCRdb keeps one entry per CDR3 protein, without DNA. The listing records about 48,000 distinct CDR3 sequences. The sample consisted of memory CD8+ T cells from blood. All receptors come from a human donor in good health. Some clones in this sample may be carry-over from other donors' samples.

The V call is TRBV19, the J call TRBJ1-2. Germline-derived CDR1 and CDR2 are LNHDA and SQIVND (reference sequence). This CDR3 has 16 residues. CDR3 loop: CASSDFSAVSNYGYTF.

The V call is TRBV5-6, the J call TRBJ2-1. Germline V lookup: CDR1 SGHDT, CDR2 YYEEEE. This CDR3 is 16 amino acids long. CDR3 sequence: CASSPIGGVAYNEQFF.

V usage is TRBV28 and J usage is TRBJ2-5; TCRdb reports TRBD1, a call that lacks DNA to check it against. The CDR3 is 15 amino acids. Germline CDR1 and CDR2: MDHEN and SYDVKM. The CDR3 protein is CASSTLSRGGWTQYF. Combining the CDR3 with reference TRBV28 and TRBJ2-5 gives the whole variable domain DVKVTQSSRYLVKRTGEKVFLECVQDMDHENMFWYRQDPGLGLRLIYFSYDVKMKEKGDIPEGYSVSREKKERFSLILESASTNQTSMYLCASSTLSRGGWTQYFGPGTRLLVL.

The chain has TRBV4-3 and TRBJ1-6; the D gene TCRdb calls, TRBD1, cannot be checked with no DNA. The CDR3 sequence is 17 residues long. CDR1 and CDR2 from the germline V gene are LGHNA and YSLEER. The CDR3 here is CASSQEFGGLFNSPLHF.

The chain employs TRBV4-3 and TRBJ2-7; there is no DNA to check the TCRdb D call of TRBD1. Per the germline V gene, CDR1 is LGHNA and CDR2 is YSLEER. The CDR3 has 14 residues. CDR3 region: CASSPTGGIDEQYF.

The J gene is TRBJ2-1, the V gene TRBV2. There are 15 residues in the CDR3. CDR1 SNHLY and CDR2 FYNNEI come from the germline V gene. CDR3 loop: CASSDSESSYNEQFF.

The chain joins TRBV4-1 to TRBJ2-7. CDR3 length equals 14 residues. Germline CDR1 reads MGHRA; CDR2 reads YSYEKL. This CDR3 is CASSHQTGSYEQYF.

This chain uses TRBV6-5 with TRBJ2-7; TCRdb's D call, TRBD1, is unchecked because there is no DNA. There are 14 residues in the CDR3. Germline CDR1 reads MNHEY; CDR2 reads SVGAGI. The CDR3 protein is CASSYSSGTYEQYF.

This rearrangement joins TRBV5-8 to TRBJ1-1; as DNA is missing, the TRBD1 call by TCRdb cannot be tested. This CDR3 comprises 14 residues. Germline values: CDR1 SGHTS, CDR2 YDEGEE. The CDR3 region is CASSLEGARTEAFF.

The V and J genes are TRBV29-1 and TRBJ2-5; TCRdb's D gene call, TRBD2, goes unchecked for lack of DNA. This CDR3 is built from 15 residues. Germline V gene data show CDR1 as SQVTM and CDR2 as ANQGSEA. The CDR3 region is CSVLARTAYQETQYF.

By frequency, this clonotype is medium-sized. The V call is TRBV12-3 or TRBV12-4, the J call TRBJ1-1. The CDR3 has 11 residues. The CDR3 spells CASREQSEAFF.

V usage is TRBV18 and J usage is TRBJ2-1; TCRdb proposes TRBD1, but this gene call is untestable without DNA. Germline V CDR1 and CDR2: KGHSH, LQKENI. The length of the CDR3 is 15 residues. The chain's CDR3 is CASSPGGSTYDEQFF.

J is TRBJ2-7 and V is TRBV29-1; without DNA, the TCRdb call of TRBD1 cannot be checked. The CDR3 extends over 13 amino acids. The germline gives CDR1 SQVTM, CDR2 ANQGSEA. CDR3 region: CSATGQTSYEQYF.

The CDR3 loop reads CASSLSGIRDRAQPQHF. The chain carries TRBV28 and TRBJ1-5; TCRdb selects TRBD1, and the lack of DNA leaves this call unchecked. CDR1 and CDR2 from the germline V gene are MDHEN and SYDVKM. The CDR3 loop spans 17 amino acids.

The gene calls are TRBV20-1 and TRBJ1-1; no DNA is available, so the TRBD1 call from TCRdb remains unchecked. This CDR3 contains 14 residues. Germline assignment: CDR1 DFQATT and CDR2 SNEGSKA (reference sequence). The CDR3 sequence is CSAPPEGRNTEAFF.

The V gene is TRBV29-1, the J gene TRBJ1-1; TCRdb lists TRBD1, though no DNA is available to test this call. Germline V gene lookup returns CDR1 SQVTM and CDR2 ANQGSEA. The CDR3 consists of 15 residues. CDR3: CSVTGHDPMNTEAFF.

J is TRBJ1-5 and V is TRBV21-1; as DNA is missing, the TRBD1 call by TCRdb cannot be tested. TRBV21-1 is tagged as a pseudogene. The CDR3 is made up of 16 amino acids. This chain's CDR3 is CASSIQGDKGNQPQHF.

V and J are TRBV3-1 and TRBJ2-7; TCRdb selects TRBD1, and the lack of DNA leaves this call unchecked. Germline V gives CDR1 LGHDT, CDR2 YNNKEL (reference sequence). This CDR3 region has 16 residues. Here the CDR3 reads CASSQTPEGHSYEQYF.

The CDR3 is CSVGQGPYNEQFF. This chain joins TRBV29-1 and TRBJ2-1; TCRdb names TRBD1, which stays unverified in the absence of DNA. Germline assignment: CDR1 SQVTM and CDR2 ANQGSEA. The CDR3 contains 13 residues.

The rearrangement joins TRBV7-9 to TRBJ1-1; TCRdb gives TRBD1 as the D gene, but with no DNA this cannot be confirmed. The CDR3 has 17 amino acids. Germline-derived CDR1 and CDR2 are SEHNR and FQNEAQ (reference sequence). The CDR3 sequence is CASSLGGTGYMNTEAFF.

The rearrangement joins TRBV25-1 to TRBJ2-6; TCRdb reports TRBD1, a call that lacks DNA to check it against. The CDR3 runs to 18 residues. Germline lookup yields CDR1 MGHDK and CDR2 SYGVNS. The CDR3 reads CASSDVGGLRAGANALTF. Full variable domain (missing parts from reference TRBV25-1 and TRBJ2-6): EADIYQTPRYLVIGTGKKITLECSQTMGHDKMYWYQQDPGMELHLIHYSYGVNSTEKGDLSSESTVSRIRTEHFPLTLESARPSHTSQYLCASSDVGGLRAGANALTFGAGSRLTVL.